This note documents a single TCR beta chain sequence. Its antigen is as yet unknown. Sequence at one end of the junction differs from germline and may be a read error. These data originate in a study of cytomegalovirus exposure and HLA in healthy donors. Study-wide results and caveats: A link between a missense DCLRE1C variant and TCR beta V- and J-gene trimming emerged from a later analysis. CMV serostatus was the sole immune exposure information available. The authors reported that TCR beta sequences could predict HLA-A and HLA-B alleles. These predictions were accurate for most subjects in the first cohort.

13 Jbeta primers and 60 Vbeta primers were used for the PCR. Libraries were prepared by immunoSEQ multiplex PCR; TCRdb keeps only in-frame clonotypes and omits some of them. The sample has 130,000 to 150,000 clones; about 70% are singletons. The CDR3 length is 13 residues. Germline assignment: CDR1 SGHTA and CDR2 FQGTGA. These donors, healthy bone marrow donors, were studied. The TCR comes from a man aged 55 to 70 in good health and CMV-seronegative. The V and J genes are TRBV7-3 and TRBJ1-3; D gene ambiguous. Source material: PBMCs. CDR3 sequence: CASSLTAGDTIYF. CDR3 coding DNA: TGTGCCAGCAGCTTAACGGCTGGAGACACCATATATTTT. Using reference TRBV7-3 and TRBJ1-3 for the parts outside the CDR3, the full variable domain is GAGVSQTPSNKVTEKGKYVELRCDPISGHTALYWYRQSLGQGPEFLIYFQGTGAADDSGLPNDRFFAVRPEGSVSTLKIQRTERGDSAVYLCASSLTAGDTIYFGEGSWLTVV.